What follows are 16 T cell receptor beta chains derived from one specimen sequenced in a study of blood T cell repertoires in COVID-19. The protocol was immunoSEQ multiplex PCR, while the TCRdb copy is restricted to in-frame clones and leaves out a portion. Altogether tens of thousands of clones are present, almost 85% being singletons, with the ten largest covering 30% to 45%. Sample: peripheral blood. Receptors were obtained from a man between 65 and 80 years old with acute or convalescent COVID-19.

This chain uses TRBV2 with TRBJ2-2; a possible D gene is TRBD2 (7 bases). Germline values: CDR1 SNHLY, CDR2 FYNNEI. CDR3 length equals 15 residues. V was clipped by 7 bases and J by 6 bases, with 18 bases between them. The CDR3 nucleotides are TGTGCCAGCAACCCAGAGGGGGGGCTTTCCGGGGAGCTGTTTTTT. Its translation is CASNPEGGLSGELFF. The whole variable domain, filled in from reference TRBV2 and TRBJ2-2, reads EPEVTQTPSHQVTQMGQEVILRCVPISNHLYFYWYRQILGQKVEFLVSFYNNEISEKSEIFDDQFSVERPDGSNFTLKIRSTKLEDSAMYFCASNPEGGLSGELFFGEGSRLTVL.

The chain employs TRBV6-4 and TRBJ2-7; 8 bases fit TRBD2. The CDR3 is 18 amino acids. CDR1 is MRHNA, CDR2 SNTAGT, per germline. V trimming: 2 bases; J trimming: 2 bases; junction bases outside the gene matches: 14. The CDR3 coding sequence is TGTGCCAGCAGTGACCGCTCACCTTCGGGACTAGGGACCTACGAGCAGTACTTC. Protein: CASSDRSPSGLGTYEQYF.

This clone was detected a few times. This chain connects TRBV2 to TRBJ2-7; 8 bases align to TRBD1. The V segment lost 9 bases and the J segment 0 bases; nucleotides outside the gene matches: 10. Per germline, CDR1 SNHLY and CDR2 FYNNEI. The CDR3 is 15 amino acids. The CDR3, as DNA: TGTGCCAGGGGGACAGGAGGATCAAACTCCTACGAGCAGTACTTC. Protein product: CARGTGGSNSYEQYF.

This rearrangement joins TRBV5-5 to TRBJ2-5; D perhaps matches TRBD2 (7 bases). Germline V gene lookup returns CDR1 SGHKS and CDR2 YYEKEE (reference sequence). The CDR3 has 14 amino acids. V was trimmed by 4 bases and J by 5 bases, leaving 15 bases between them. The CDR3 loop reads CASSRGAQEETQYF. In DNA, the CDR3 is TGTGCCAGCAGCCGGGGGGCCCAAGAGGAGACCCAGTACTTC. Full variable domain (remainder filled in from reference TRBV5-5 and TRBJ2-5): DAGVTQSPTHLIKTRGQQVTLRCSPISGHKSVSWYQQVLGQGPQFIFQYYEKEERGRGNFPDRFSARQFPNYSSELNVNALLLGDSALYLCASSRGAQEETQYFGPGTRLLVL.

The V and J genes are TRBV24-1 and TRBJ1-1; maybe TRBD1 (6 bases). V lost 4 bases and J 11 bases, leaving 13 bases between the germline ends. Germline V lookup: CDR1 KGHDR, CDR2 SFDVKD. This CDR3 contains 12 residues. This CDR3 reads CATSETTGQAFF. The CDR3 nucleotides are TGTGCCACCAGTGAGACTACAGGGCAGGCTTTCTTT.

The gene calls are TRBV30 and TRBJ1-1; 7 bases are shared with TRBD1. The CDR3 covers 13 residues. J was trimmed by 3 bases and V by 1 base; bases with no gene match: 2. Germline V gene sequence: CDR1 GTSNPN, CDR2 SVGIG (reference sequence). The CDR3 here is CAWSDRGYTEAFF. CDR3 coding DNA: TGTGCCTGGAGTGACAGGGGTTACACTGAAGCTTTCTTT.

This clone turned up a few times. The CDR3 protein is CASSLNTDYEQYF. CDR3 bases: TGTGCCAGCAGTTTAAATACAGACTACGAGCAGTACTTC. This chain connects TRBV27 to TRBJ2-7; unclear D gene. V shed 2 bases and J shed 3 bases, with 8 bases lying between them. CDR1 and CDR2 (germline): MNHEY, SMNVEV (reference sequence). This CDR3 is 13 amino acids long.

The rearrangement uses TRBV18 and TRBJ2-1; D gene unclear. Germline V CDR1 and CDR2: KGHSH, LQKENI. Deletions cut 6 bases from V and 9 bases from J, with 12 bases between. CDR3 size: 12 residues. The CDR3: CASSHPRGEQFF. In nucleotides, the CDR3 is TGTGCCAGCTCCCACCCCCGAGGTGAGCAGTTCTTC.

This chain uses TRBV19 with TRBJ2-3, with TRBD2 matching over 11 bases. CDR1 is LNHDA and CDR2 is SQIVND in the germline V gene (reference sequence). V gave up 7 bases and J gave up 5 bases; unmatched junction bases: 8. The CDR3 covers 15 residues. CDR3 sequence: CASKSLAGGQDTQYF. Here the CDR3 DNA reads TGTGCCAGTAAATCCTTAGCGGGGGGGCAAGATACGCAGTATTTT. Full variable domain (missing parts from reference TRBV19 and TRBJ2-3): DGGITQSPKYLFRKEGQNVTLSCEQNLNHDAMYWYRQDPGQGLRLIYYSQIVNDFQKGDIAEGYSVSREKKESFPLTVTSAQKNPTAFYLCASKSLAGGQDTQYFGPGTRLTVL.

The chain uses TRBV19 and TRBJ1-2; TRBD1 agrees at 7 bases. The junction had 13 bases not matched to a gene; V was cut back by 5 bases and J by 7 bases. Germline assignment: CDR1 LNHDA and CDR2 SQIVND (reference sequence). The CDR3 loop spans 15 amino acids. CDR3 sequence: CASSDTGVSRIGYTF. In DNA, the CDR3 is TGTGCCAGTAGTGACACAGGGGTGTCAAGGATTGGCTACACCTTC.

The chain is built from TRBV11-2 and TRBJ1-2, with D unclear. V was cut by 0 bases and J by 5 bases, with 4 bases left in between. The germline gives CDR1 SGHAT, CDR2 FQNNGV. This CDR3 is built from 12 residues. CDR3 amino acids: CASSLERYGYTF. CDR3 nucleotides: TGTGCCAGCAGCTTAGAGCGATATGGCTACACCTTC.

The genes are TRBV7-2 and TRBJ1-5, with D tentatively TRBD1 (5 bases). With 5 bases removed from V and 4 bases from J, the gap between germline ends came to 9 bases. CDR3 length equals 13 residues. Germline CDR1 SGHTA, CDR2 FQGNSA. The DNA for the CDR3 is TGTGCCAGCAGCGGAGCAGGGAATCAGCCCCAGCATTTT. Translation: CASSGAGNQPQHF.

This clone was seen a handful of times. The J gene is TRBJ2-2, the V gene TRBV6-1; TRBD1 is a possible D gene (6 bases). The V end lost 1 base, the J end lost 7 bases, and 16 bases lay between the germline ends. Looked up from germline, CDR1 is MNHNS and CDR2 is SASEGT. CDR3 size: 16 residues. The CDR3 DNA sequence: TGTGCCAGCAGTGAAGGGGCAGGGGCGGTTGGCGGGGAGCTGTTTTTT. Amino acid sequence: CASSEGAGAVGGELFF.

The V call is TRBV27, the J call TRBJ1-2, with D tentatively TRBD1 (6 bases). This CDR3 spans 17 amino acids. V dropped 6 bases and J dropped 8 bases, with 28 bases sitting between them. In germline, CDR1 is MNHEY, CDR2 SMNVEV (reference sequence). DNA for the CDR3: TGTGCCAGCAGGCTAAAGACCACAGGGACGGAAGGAAGGGGCTACACCTTC. Encoded protein: CASRLKTTGTEGRGYTF.

The DNA of the CDR3 is TGTGCCAGCAGCCCCGGGACAGGCGGGACTGAAGCTTTCTTT. This codes for CASSPGTGGTEAFF. V is TRBV11-2 and J is TRBJ1-1, with 8 bases fitting TRBD1. V was pared by 5 bases and J by 5 bases, with 7 bases of the junction left unmatched. Germline V CDR1 and CDR2: SGHAT, FQNNGV. There are 14 residues in the CDR3.

The chain recombines TRBV7-9 with TRBJ1-5; the D gene is possibly TRBD1 (5 bases). Germline V gives CDR1 SEHNR, CDR2 FQNEAQ (reference sequence). V was pared by 2 bases and J by 4 bases, with 15 bases between. This CDR3 region has 16 residues. The CDR3 DNA reads as TGTGCCAGCAGCTTACACGGGGGGGAAGGGAATCAGCCCCAGCATTTT. It yields the protein CASSLHGGEGNQPQHF.